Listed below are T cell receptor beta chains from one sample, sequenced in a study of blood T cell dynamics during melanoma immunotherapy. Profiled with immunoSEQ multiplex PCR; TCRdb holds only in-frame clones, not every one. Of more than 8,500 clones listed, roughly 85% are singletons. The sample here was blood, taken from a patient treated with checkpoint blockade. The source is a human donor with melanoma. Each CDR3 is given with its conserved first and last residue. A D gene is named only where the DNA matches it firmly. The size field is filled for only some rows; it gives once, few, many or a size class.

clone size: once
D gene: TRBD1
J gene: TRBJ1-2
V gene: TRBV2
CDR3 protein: CASSPQGGGYTF
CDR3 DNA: TGTGCCAGCAGCCCACAGGGGGGAGGCTACACCTTC

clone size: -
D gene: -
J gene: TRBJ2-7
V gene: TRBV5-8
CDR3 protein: CASRTPGQGNYEQYF
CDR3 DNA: TGTGCCAGCAGAACCCCGGGACAAGGAAACTACGAGCAGTACTTC

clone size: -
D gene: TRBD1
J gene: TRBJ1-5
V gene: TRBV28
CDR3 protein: CASSRDRGFNQPQHF
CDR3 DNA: TGTGCCAGCAGCAGGGACAGGGGGTTCAATCAGCCCCAGCATTTT

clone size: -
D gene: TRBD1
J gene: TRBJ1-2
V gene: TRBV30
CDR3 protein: CAWTALTGGRGYTF
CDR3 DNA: TGTGCCTGGACGGCGTTAACAGGGGGCCGAGGCTACACCTTC

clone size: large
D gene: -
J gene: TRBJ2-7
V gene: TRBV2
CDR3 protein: CASTKAGATYEQYF
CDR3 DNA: TGTGCCAGCACCAAAGCCGGGGCAACCTACGAGCAGTACTTC

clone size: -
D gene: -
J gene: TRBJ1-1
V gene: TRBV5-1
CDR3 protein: CASRRDNQNTEAFF
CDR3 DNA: TGCGCCAGCAGGAGGGACAACCAGAACACTGAAGCTTTCTTT

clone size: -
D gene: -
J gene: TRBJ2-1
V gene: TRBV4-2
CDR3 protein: CASSQDSYNEQFF
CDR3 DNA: TGTGCCAGCAGCCAAGATTCCTACAATGAGCAGTTCTTC

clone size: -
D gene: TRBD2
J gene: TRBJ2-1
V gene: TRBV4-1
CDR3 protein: CASSLREDYNEQFF
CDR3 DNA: TGCGCCAGCAGCCTCCGGGAGGACTACAATGAGCAGTTCTTC

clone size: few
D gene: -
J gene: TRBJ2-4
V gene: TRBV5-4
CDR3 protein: CASSLNGRLADIQYF
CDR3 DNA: TGTGCCAGCAGCTTGAATGGCAGGTTGGCAGACATTCAGTACTTC

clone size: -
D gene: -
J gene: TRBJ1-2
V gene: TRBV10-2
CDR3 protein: CASSESVGVANYGYTF
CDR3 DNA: TGCGCCAGCAGTGAGTCCGTCGGAGTAGCTAACTATGGCTACACCTTC

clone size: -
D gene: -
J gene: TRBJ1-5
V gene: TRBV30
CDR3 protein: CAWSGGQPGNQPQHF
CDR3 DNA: TGTGCCTGGAGTGGGGGACAACCCGGGAATCAGCCCCAGCATTTT

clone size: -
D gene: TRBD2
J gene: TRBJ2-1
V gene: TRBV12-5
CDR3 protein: CASGFQLAGDYRNEQFF
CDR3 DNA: TGTGCTAGTGGTTTTCAACTAGCGGGAGACTATAGGAATGAGCAGTTCTTC

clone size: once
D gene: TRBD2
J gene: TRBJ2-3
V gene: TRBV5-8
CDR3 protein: CASSLGTSGRTDTQYF
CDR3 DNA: TGTGCCAGCAGCTTGGGGACTAGCGGACGCACAGATACGCAGTATTTT

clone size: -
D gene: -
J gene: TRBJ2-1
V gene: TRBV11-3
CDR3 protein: CASSLVGAGAQQFF
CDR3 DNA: TGTGCCAGCAGCTTAGTCGGTGCAGGGGCTCAGCAGTTCTTC

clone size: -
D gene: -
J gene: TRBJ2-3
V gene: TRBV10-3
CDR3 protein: CAISEAEGVDTQYF
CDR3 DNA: TGTGCCATCAGTGAGGCTGAAGGGGTAGATACGCAGTATTTT

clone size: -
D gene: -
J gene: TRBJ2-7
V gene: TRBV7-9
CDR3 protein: CASSLGDSSYEQYF
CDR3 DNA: TGTGCCAGCAGCTTAGGAGACAGTAGCTACGAGCAGTACTTC

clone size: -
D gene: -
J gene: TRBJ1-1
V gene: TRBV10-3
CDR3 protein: CAISESVRWTEAFF
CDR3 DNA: TGTGCCATCAGTGAGTCAGTCCGTTGGACTGAAGCTTTCTTT

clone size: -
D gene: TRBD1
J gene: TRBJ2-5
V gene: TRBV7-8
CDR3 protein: CASSLVDRPDETQYF
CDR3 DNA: TGTGCCAGCAGCTTAGTGGACAGGCCCGATGAGACCCAGTACTTC

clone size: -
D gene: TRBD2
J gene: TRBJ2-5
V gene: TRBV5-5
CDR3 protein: CASSLGAGGETQYF
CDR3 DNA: TGTGCCAGCAGCTTGGGAGCGGGGGGAGAGACCCAGTACTTC

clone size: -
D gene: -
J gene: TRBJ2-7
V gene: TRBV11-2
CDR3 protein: CASSQHIKYEQYF
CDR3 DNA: TGTGCCAGCAGCCAACATATAAAATACGAGCAGTACTTC

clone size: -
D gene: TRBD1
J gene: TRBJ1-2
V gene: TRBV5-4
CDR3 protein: CASSLPGQSYGYTF
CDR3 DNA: TGTGCCAGCAGCTTACCGGGACAGTCTTATGGCTACACCTTC

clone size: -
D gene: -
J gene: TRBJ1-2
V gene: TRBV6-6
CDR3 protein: CASTAPTAESYGYTF
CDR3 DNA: TGTGCCAGCACGGCGCCGACCGCCGAGAGCTATGGCTACACCTTC

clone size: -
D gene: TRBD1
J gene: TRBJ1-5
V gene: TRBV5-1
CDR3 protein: CASSWGTASGEPQHF
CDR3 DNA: TGCGCCAGCAGCTGGGGGACAGCCTCGGGGGAGCCCCAGCATTTT

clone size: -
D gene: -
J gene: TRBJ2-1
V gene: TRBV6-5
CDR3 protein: CASSYLDSRGDEQFF
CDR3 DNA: TGTGCCAGCAGTTACCTGGACTCCCGGGGAGATGAGCAGTTCTTC

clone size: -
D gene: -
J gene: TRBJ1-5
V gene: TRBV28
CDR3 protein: CASSSVWGQPQHF
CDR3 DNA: TGTGCCAGCAGCTCCGTCTGGGGGCAGCCCCAGCATTTT

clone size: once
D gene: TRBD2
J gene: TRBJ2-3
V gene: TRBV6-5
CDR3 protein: CASRSGGRDTQYF
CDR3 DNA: TGTGCCAGCAGAAGCGGGGGGCGAGATACGCAGTATTTT

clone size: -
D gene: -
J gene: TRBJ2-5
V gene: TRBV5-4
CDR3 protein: CASSLEGAGRQETQYF
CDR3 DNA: TGTGCCAGCAGCTTGGAGGGTGCGGGGAGGCAAGAGACCCAGTACTTC

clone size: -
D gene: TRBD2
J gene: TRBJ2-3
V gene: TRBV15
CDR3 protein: CATSRDRAGGARDTQYF
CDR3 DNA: TGTGCCACCAGCAGAGATCGGGCGGGAGGGGCACGGGATACGCAGTATTTT

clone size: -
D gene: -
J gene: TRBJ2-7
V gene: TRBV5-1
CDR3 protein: CASPLGTNSLEQYF
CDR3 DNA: TGCGCCTCACCACTAGGGACAAACTCTCTCGAGCAGTACTTC

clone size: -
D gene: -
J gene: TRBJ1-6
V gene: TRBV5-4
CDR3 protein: CASSLQGSSPLHF
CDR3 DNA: TGTGCCAGCAGCTTGCAGGGTAGTTCACCCCTCCACTTT

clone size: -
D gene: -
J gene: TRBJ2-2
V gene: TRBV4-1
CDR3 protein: CASSQDVGHAATGELFF
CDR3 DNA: TGCGCCAGCAGCCAAGATGTAGGGCATGCGGCGACCGGGGAGCTGTTTTTT

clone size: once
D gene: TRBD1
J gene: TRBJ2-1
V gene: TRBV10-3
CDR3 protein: CAIRMDRDRDEQFF
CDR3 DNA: TGTGCCATCAGGATGGACAGGGACCGGGATGAGCAGTTCTTC

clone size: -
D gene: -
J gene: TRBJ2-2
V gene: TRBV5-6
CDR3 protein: CASSFYTGELFF
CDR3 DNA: TGTGCCAGCAGCTTCTACACCGGGGAGCTGTTTTTT

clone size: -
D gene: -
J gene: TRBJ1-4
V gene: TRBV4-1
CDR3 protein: CASSPVGGFSEKLFF
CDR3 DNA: TGCGCCAGCAGCCCCGTCGGCGGCTTTTCTGAAAAACTGTTTTTT

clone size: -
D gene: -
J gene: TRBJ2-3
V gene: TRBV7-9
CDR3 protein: CASSSWASTDTQYF
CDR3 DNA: TGTGCCAGCAGCTCGTGGGCTAGCACAGATACGCAGTATTTT

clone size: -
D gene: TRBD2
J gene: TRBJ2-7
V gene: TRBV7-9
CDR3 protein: CASSLGTSGKSYEQYF
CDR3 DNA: TGTGCCAGCAGCTTAGGGACTAGCGGGAAGTCCTACGAGCAGTACTTC

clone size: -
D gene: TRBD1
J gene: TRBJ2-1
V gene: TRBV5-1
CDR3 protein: CASRTGDGPYNEQFF
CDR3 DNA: TGCGCCAGCCGGACAGGAGACGGACCCTACAATGAGCAGTTCTTC

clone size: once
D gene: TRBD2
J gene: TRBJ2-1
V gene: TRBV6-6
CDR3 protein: CASSVNVGGPYNEQFF
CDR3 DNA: TGTGCCAGCAGTGTGAACGTGGGAGGGCCCTACAATGAGCAGTTCTTC

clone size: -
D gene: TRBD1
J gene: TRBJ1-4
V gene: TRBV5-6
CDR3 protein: CASRGTGGDEKLFF
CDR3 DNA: TGTGCCAGCAGGGGGACAGGGGGCGATGAAAAACTGTTTTTT

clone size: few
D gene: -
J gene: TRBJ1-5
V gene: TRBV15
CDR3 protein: CATSFGGLGQPQHF
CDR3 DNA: TGTGCCACCTCTTTCGGGGGGCTAGGTCAGCCCCAGCATTTT

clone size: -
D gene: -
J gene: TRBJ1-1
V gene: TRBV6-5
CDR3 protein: CASSNPTLRNTEAFF
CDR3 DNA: TGTGCCAGCAGTAACCCGACACTGAGGAACACTGAAGCTTTCTTT

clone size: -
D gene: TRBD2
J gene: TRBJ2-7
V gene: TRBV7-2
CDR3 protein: CASSTSSGIYEQYF
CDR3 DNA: TGTGCCAGCAGCACTTCTAGCGGGATCTACGAGCAGTACTTC

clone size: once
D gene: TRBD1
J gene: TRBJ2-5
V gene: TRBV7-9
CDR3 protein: CASRRYTGVAYQETQYF
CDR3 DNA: TGTGCCAGCAGGCGTTATACAGGGGTGGCGTACCAAGAGACCCAGTACTTC

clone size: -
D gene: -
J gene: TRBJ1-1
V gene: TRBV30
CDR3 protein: CAWSYRRVLKNTEAFF
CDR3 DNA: TGTGCCTGGAGTTATCGTCGGGTACTTAAGAACACTGAAGCTTTCTTT

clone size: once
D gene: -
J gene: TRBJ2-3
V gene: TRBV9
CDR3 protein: CASSVIRTDTQYF
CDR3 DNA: TGTGCCAGCAGCGTAATCCGGACAGATACGCAGTATTTT

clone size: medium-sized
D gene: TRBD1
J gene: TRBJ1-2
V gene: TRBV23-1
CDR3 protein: CASSQLDRGVIGYTF
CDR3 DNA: TGCGCCAGCAGTCAACTGGACAGGGGGGTCATTGGCTACACCTTC

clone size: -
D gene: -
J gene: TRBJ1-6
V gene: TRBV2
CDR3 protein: CASSDNSPLHF
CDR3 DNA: TGTGCCAGCAGTGATAATTCACCCCTCCACTTT

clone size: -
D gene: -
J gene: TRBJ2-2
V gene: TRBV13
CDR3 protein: CASSLVALRPGELFF
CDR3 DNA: TGTGCCAGCAGCTTAGTCGCCCTGCGTCCCGGGGAGCTGTTTTTT

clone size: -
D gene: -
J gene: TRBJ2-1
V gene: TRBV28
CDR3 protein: CASTHTGLDRRGEQFF
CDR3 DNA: TGTGCCAGCACCCACACGGGGCTAGACCGGAGGGGAGAGCAGTTCTTC

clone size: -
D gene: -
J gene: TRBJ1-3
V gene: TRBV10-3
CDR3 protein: CAISESDHASGNTIYF
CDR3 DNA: TGTGCCATCAGTGAGTCTGACCACGCTTCAGGAAACACCATATATTTT

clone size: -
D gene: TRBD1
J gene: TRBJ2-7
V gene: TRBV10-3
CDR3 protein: CAIRYPTGGIYEQYF
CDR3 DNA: TGTGCCATCAGATACCCGACAGGGGGCATCTACGAGCAGTACTTC

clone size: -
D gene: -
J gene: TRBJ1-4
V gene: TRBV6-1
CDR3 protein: CASSEGVGAGEKLFF
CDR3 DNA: TGTGCCAGCAGTGAAGGGGTGGGGGCTGGAGAAAAACTGTTTTTT

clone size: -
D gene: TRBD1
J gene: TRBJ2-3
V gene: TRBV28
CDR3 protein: CASSFPKGTGIADTQYF
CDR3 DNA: TGTGCCAGCAGTTTTCCCAAAGGGACAGGGATAGCAGATACGCAGTATTTT

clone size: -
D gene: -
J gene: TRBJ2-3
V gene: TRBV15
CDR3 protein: CATSRNQETTDTQYF
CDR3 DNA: TGTGCCACCAGCAGAAATCAGGAAACCACAGATACGCAGTATTTT

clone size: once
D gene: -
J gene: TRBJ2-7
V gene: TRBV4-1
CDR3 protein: CASSQLPPPGNDEQYF
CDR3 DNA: TGCGCCAGCAGCCAACTCCCCCCCCCGGGCAACGACGAGCAGTACTTC